This T cell receptor beta chain was captured in a study of blood T cell repertoires in COVID-19. Study details: Collection of acute and convalescent COVID-19 samples took place in the United States, Italy and Spain. PBMCs, B-cell-depleted T cells, or T cells provided the cDNA or gDNA that made up the material.

CDR3 length equals 19 residues. The junction had 14 bases not matched to a gene; V was cut back by 0 bases and J by 7 bases. Germline loops: CDR1 SGHRS, CDR2 YFSETQ. TCRdb's copy holds only in-frame clones and misses some; the assay was immunoSEQ multiplex PCR. The table has 150,000 to 180,000 clones, 83% seen once. This sequence joins TRBV5-1 and TRBJ2-1; 12 bases are a match to TRBD2. Sequencing was performed on peripheral blood. The receptor comes from a woman aged 55-75 years with COVID-19, enrolled during active disease. The CDR3 DNA reads as TGCGCCAGCAGCTTGGTCTTCGGACCGGCGACTAGCGGGAGTAATGAGCAGTTCTTC. Its translation is CASSLVFGPATSGSNEQFF.